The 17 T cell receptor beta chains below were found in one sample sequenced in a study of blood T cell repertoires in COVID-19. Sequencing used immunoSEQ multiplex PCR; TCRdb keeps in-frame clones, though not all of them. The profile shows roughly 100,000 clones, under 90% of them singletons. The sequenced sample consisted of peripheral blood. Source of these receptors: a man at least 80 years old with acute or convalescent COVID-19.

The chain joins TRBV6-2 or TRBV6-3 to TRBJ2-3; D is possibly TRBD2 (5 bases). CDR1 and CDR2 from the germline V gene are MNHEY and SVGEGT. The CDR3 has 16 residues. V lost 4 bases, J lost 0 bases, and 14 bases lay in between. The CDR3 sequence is CASSLRAYSSTDTQYF. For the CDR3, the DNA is TGTGCCAGCAGTTTGAGGGCGTATTCTAGCACAGATACGCAGTATTTT.

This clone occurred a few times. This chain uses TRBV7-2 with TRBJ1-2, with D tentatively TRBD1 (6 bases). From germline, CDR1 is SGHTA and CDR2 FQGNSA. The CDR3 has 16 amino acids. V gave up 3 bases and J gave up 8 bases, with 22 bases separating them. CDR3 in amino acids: CASSLRGFGPLRGYTF. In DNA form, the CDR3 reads TGTGCCAGCAGCTTGAGGGGGTTTGGCCCCCTCAGGGGCTACACCTTC.

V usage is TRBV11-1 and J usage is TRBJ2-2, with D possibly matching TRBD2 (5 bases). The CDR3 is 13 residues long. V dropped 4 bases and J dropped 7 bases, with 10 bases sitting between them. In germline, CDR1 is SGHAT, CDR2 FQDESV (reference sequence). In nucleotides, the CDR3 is TGTGCCAGCAGCTCCCGGGGTGACGGGGAGCTGTTTTTT. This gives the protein CASSSRGDGELFF.

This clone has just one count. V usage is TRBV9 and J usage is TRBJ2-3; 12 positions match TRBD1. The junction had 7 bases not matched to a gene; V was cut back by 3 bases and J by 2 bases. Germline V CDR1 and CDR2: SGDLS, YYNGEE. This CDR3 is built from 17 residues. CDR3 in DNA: TGTGCCAGCAGCGCTACCGGGACAGGGGGCGTCACAGATACGCAGTATTTT. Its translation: CASSATGTGGVTDTQYF.

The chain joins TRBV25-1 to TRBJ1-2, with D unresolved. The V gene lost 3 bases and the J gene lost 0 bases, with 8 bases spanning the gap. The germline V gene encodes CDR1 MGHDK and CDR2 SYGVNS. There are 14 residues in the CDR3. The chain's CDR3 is CASSDAGANYGYTF. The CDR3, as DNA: TGTGCCAGCAGTGACGCCGGGGCTAACTATGGCTACACCTTC.

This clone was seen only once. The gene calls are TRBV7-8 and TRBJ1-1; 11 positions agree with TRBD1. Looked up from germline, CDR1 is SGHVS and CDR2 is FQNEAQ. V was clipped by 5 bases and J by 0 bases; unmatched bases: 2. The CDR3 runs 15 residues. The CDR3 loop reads CASSRGQGVNTEAFF. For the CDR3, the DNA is TGTGCCAGCAGCAGGGGACAGGGGGTGAACACTGAAGCTTTCTTT.

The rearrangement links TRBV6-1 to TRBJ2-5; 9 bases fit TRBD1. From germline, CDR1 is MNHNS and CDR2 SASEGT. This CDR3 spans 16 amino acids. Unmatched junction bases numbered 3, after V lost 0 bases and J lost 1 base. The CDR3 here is CASSEAGTGIQETQYF. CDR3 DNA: TGTGCCAGCAGTGAAGCGGGGACAGGGATCCAAGAGACCCAGTACTTC.

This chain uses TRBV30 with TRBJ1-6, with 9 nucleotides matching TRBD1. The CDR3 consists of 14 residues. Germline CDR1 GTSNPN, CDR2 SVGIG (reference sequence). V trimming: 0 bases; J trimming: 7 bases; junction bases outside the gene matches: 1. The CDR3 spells CAWSVGTGNSPLHF. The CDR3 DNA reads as TGTGCCTGGAGTGTAGGGACAGGGAATTCACCCCTCCACTTT. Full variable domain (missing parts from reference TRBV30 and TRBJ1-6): SQTIHQWPATLVQPVGSPLSLECTVEGTSNPNLYWYRQAAGRGLQLLFYSVGIGQISSEVPQNLSASRPQDRQFILSSKKLLLSDSGFYLCAWSVGTGNSPLHFGNGTRLTVT.

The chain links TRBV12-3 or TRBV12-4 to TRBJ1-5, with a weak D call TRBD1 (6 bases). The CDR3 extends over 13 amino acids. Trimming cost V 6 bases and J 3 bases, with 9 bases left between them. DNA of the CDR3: TGTGCCAGCAGCACAGGGAACAATCAGCCCCAGCATTTT. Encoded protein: CASSTGNNQPQHF.

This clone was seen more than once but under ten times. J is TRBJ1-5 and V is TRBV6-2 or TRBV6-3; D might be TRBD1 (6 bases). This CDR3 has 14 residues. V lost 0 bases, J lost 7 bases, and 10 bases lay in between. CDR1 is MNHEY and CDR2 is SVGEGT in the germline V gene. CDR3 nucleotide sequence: TGTGCCAGCAGTTACTCTGCGCAGGGGCAGCCCCAGCATTTT. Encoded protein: CASSYSAQGQPQHF.

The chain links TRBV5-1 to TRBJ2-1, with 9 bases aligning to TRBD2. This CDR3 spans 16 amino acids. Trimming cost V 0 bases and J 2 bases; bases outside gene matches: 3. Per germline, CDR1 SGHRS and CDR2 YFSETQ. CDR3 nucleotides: TGCGCCAGCAGCTTGGATCTAGCGGGGCCCTACAATGAGCAGTTCTTC. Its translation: CASSLDLAGPYNEQFF.

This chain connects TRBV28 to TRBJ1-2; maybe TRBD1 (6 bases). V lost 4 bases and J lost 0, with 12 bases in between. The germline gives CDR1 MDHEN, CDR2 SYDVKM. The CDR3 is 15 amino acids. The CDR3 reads CASSSGTLSNYGYTF. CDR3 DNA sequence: TGTGCCAGCAGTTCCGGGACACTTTCTAACTATGGCTACACCTTC.

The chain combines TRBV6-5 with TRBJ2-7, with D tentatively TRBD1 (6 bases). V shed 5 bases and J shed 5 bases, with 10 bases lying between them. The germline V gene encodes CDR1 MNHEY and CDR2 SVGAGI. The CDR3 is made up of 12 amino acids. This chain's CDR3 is CASSRGTHEQYF. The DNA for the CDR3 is TGTGCCAGCAGTCGTGGGACACACGAGCAGTACTTC.

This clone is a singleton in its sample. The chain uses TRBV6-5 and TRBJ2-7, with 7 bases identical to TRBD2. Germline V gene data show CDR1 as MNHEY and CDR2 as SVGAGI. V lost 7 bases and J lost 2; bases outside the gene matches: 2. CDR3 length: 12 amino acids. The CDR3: CASTGGAYEQYF. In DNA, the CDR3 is TGTGCCAGCACTGGGGGGGCCTACGAGCAGTACTTC.

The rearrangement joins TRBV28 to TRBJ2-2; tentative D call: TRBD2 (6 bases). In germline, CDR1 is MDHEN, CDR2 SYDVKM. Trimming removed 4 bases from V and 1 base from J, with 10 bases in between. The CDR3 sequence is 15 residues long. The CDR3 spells CASSSLGRNTGELFF. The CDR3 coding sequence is TGTGCCAGCAGTTCTCTCGGGAGGAACACCGGGGAGCTGTTTTTT.

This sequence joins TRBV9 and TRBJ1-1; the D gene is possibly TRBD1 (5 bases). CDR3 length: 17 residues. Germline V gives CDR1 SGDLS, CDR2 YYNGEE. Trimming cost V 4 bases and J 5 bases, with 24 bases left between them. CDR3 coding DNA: TGTGCCAGCAGCCCCGGCGTGTTAAGGACGCGGGGGACTGAAGCTTTCTTT. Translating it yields CASSPGVLRTRGTEAFF.

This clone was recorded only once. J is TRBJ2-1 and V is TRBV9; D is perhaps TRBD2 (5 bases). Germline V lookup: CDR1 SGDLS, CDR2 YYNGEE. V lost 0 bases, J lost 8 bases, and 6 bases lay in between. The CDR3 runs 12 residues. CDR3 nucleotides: TGTGCCAGCAGCGTAGAGAGGGATGAGCAGTTCTTC. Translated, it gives CASSVERDEQFF.